This T cell receptor (beta chain) was recorded in a study of T cells after yellow fever vaccination. Study-level findings and limits: Weaker overall, the secondary response nonetheless peaked faster (day 5 versus 15). Among primary-vaccination clones, most reappeared after the booster, at almost 98% for CD4 and approximately 90% for CD8. Within FACS-sorted repertoires, abundant clonotypes contaminating from the bulk population could be present.

This CDR3 is 15 amino acids long. Trimming took 5 bases from V and 0 from J, leaving 14 bases between them. Per the germline V gene, CDR1 is SGHTA and CDR2 is FQGNSA. As concerns this clonotype: Its antigen remains unknown.

Synthesis of TCR cDNA relied on 5'RACE template switching, which attached a universal primer site and UMIs. MiXCR was run by TCRdb on the 5' RACE reads, yielding one entry per CDR3 protein. The table records 350,000 to 450,000 distinct CDR3 sequences, 6% to 8% of them present only once. Sequenced material: PBMCs, taken 5 days after the yellow fever booster vaccination. The chain recombines TRBV7-2 with TRBJ2-7; D unclear. The receptor comes from a man aged 25 to 40 who received the YFV17D yellow fever vaccine. The CDR3 loop reads CASSPPQTHSYEQYF. In DNA, the CDR3 is TGTGCCAGCAGCCCACCTCAGACACACTCCTACGAGCAGTACTTC. Drawing the rest from reference TRBV7-2 and TRBJ2-7, the complete variable domain is GAGVSQSPSNKVTEKGKDVELRCDPISGHTALYWYRQSLGQGLEFLIYFQGNSAPDKSGLPSDRFSAERTGGSVSTLTIQRTQQEDSAVYLCASSPPQTHSYEQYFGPGTRLTVT.